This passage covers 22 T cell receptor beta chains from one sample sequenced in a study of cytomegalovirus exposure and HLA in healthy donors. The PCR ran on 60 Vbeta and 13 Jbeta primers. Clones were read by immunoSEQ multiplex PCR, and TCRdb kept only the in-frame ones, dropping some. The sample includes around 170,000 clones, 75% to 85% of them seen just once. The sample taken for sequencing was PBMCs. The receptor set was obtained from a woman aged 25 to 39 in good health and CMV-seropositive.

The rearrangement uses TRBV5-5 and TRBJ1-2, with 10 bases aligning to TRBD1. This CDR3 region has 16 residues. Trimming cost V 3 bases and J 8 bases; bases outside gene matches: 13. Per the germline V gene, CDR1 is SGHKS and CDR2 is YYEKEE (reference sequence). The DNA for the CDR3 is TGTGCCAGCAGCTATAATTCGGGACAGGGGTTGTCCGGCTACACCTTC. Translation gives CASSYNSGQGLSGYTF.

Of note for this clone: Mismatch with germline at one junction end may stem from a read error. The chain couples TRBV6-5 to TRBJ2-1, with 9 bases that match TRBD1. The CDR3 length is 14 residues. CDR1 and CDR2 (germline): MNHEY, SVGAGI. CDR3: CASSFLGQGEERFF. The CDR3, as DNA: TGTGCCAGCAGTTTCCTGGGACAGGGCGAAGAGCGGTTCTTC.

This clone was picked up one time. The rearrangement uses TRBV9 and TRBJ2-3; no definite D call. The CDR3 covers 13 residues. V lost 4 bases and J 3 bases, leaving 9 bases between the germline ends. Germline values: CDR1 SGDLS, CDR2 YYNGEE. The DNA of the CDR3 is TGTGCCAGCAGCCCGTCCGGGACAGATACGCAGTATTTT. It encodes CASSPSGTDTQYF.

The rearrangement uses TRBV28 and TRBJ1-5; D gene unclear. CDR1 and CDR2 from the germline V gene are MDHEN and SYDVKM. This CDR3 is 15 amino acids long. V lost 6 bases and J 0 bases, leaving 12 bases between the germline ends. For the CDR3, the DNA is TGTGCCAGCAGGTTGTGGCGGTATAGCAATCAGCCCCAGCATTTT. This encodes CASRLWRYSNQPQHF.

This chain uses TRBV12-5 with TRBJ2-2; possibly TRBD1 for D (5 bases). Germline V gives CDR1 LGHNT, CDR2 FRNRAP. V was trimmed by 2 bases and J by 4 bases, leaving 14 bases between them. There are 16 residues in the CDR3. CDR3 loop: CASGLTPTELTGELFF. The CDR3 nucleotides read TGTGCTAGTGGTTTGACCCCGACAGAACTCACCGGGGAGCTGTTTTTT.

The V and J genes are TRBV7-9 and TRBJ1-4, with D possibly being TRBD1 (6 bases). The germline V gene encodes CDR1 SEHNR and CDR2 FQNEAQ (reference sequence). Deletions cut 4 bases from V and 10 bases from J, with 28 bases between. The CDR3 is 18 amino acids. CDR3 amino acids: CASSSLEVQGSASGKLFF. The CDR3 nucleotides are TGTGCCAGCAGCTCCTTGGAGGTCCAGGGGTCTGCATCTGGAAAACTGTTTTTT.

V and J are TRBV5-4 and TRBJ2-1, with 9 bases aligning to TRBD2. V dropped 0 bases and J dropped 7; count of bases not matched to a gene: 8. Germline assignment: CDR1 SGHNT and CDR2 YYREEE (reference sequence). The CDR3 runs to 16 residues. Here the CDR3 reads CASSLVGGGAFNEQFF. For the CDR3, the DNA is TGTGCCAGCAGCTTGGTTGGCGGGGGGGCATTTAATGAGCAGTTCTTC.

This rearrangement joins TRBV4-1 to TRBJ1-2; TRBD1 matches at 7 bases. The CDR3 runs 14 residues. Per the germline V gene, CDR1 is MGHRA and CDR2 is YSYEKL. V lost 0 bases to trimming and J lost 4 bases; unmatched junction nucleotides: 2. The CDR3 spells CASSQDTGVYGYTF. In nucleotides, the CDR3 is TGCGCCAGCAGCCAAGATACAGGGGTCTATGGCTACACCTTC.

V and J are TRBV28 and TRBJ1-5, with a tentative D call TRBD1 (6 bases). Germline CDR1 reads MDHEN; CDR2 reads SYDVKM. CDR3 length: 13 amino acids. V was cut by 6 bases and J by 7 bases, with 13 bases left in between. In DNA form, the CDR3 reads TGTGCCAGCAGAGGGGGTTACGGCCAGCCCCAGCATTTT. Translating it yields CASRGGYGQPQHF.

CDR3 DNA sequence: TGTGCCAGCAGCCACGGGATGAACACTGAAGCTTTCTTT. Encoded protein: CASSHGMNTEAFF. V is TRBV7-9 and J is TRBJ1-1; D ambiguous. CDR3 length: 13 residues. V lost 5 bases and J lost 0, with 7 bases in between. Germline loops: CDR1 SEHNR, CDR2 FQNEAQ (reference sequence).

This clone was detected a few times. DNA for the CDR3: TGTGCCATCGGACAGGACGCCTACAATGAGCAGTTCTTC. Residues: CAIGQDAYNEQFF. This rearrangement joins TRBV6-5 to TRBJ2-1; 7 bases map to TRBD1. The J segment lost 2 bases and the V segment lost 10 bases, leaving 5 bases of the junction unmatched. Germline V CDR1 and CDR2: MNHEY, SVGAGI. The CDR3 covers 13 residues.

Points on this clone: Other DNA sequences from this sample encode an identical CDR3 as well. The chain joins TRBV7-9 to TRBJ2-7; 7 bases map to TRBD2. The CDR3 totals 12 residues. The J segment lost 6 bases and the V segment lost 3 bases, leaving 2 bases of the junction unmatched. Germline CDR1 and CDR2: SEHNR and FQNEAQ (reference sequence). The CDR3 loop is CASSLGGSEQYF. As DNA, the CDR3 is TGTGCCAGCAGCTTGGGGGGGAGCGAGCAGTACTTC.

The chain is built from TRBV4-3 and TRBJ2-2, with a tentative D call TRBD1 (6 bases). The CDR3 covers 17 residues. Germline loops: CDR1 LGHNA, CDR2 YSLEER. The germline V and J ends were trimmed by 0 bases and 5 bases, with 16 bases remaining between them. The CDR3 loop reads CASSQEGYQGWTGELFF. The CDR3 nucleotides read TGCGCCAGCAGCCAAGAGGGGTATCAGGGGTGGACCGGGGAGCTGTTTTTT.

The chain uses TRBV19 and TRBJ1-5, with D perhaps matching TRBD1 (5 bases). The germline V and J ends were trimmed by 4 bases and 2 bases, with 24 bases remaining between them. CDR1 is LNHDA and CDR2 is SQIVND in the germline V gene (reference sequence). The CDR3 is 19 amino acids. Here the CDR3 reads CASSTPYRRLDYGNQPQHF. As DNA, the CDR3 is TGTGCCAGTAGTACGCCCTACAGGCGTTTGGATTACGGCAATCAGCCCCAGCATTTT.

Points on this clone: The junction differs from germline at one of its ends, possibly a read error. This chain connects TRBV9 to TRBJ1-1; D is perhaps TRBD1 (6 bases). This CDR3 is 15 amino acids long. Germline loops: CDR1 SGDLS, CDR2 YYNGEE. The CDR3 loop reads CASGVGSGQGTEAFF. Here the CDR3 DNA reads TGTGCCAGCGGCGTAGGGTCAGGGCAGGGGACTGAAGCTTTCTTT.

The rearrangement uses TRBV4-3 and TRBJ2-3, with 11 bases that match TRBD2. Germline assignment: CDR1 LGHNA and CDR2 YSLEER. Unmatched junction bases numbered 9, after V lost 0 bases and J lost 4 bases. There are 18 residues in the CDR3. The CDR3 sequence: CASSQEPPGLAVSDTQYF. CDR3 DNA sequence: TGCGCCAGCAGCCAAGAACCCCCGGGACTAGCGGTGTCAGATACGCAGTATTTT.

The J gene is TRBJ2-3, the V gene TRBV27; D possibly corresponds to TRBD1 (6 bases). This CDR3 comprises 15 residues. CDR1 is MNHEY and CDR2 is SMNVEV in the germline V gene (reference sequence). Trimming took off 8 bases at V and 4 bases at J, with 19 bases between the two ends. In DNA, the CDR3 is TGTGCCAGCGGGGGTTTGGACAGCGGAGCAGATACGCAGTATTTT. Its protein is CASGGLDSGADTQYF.

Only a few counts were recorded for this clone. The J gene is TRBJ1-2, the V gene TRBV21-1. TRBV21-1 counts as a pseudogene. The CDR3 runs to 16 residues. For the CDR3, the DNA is TGTGCCAGCAGCAAGGGGAGGAGGGGTGCTAACTATGGCTACACCTTC. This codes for CASSKGRRGANYGYTF.

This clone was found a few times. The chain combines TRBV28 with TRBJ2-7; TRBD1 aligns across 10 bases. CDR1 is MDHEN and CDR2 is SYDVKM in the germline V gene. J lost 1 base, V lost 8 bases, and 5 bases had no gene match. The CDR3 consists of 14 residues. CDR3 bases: TGTGCCAGCTCGGGACAGGGGATGTCCTACGAGCAGTACTTC. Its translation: CASSGQGMSYEQYF.

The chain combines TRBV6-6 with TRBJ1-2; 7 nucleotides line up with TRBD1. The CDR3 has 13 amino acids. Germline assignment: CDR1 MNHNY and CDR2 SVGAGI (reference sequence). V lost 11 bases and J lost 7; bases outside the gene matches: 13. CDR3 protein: CAGQTEQGVGYTF. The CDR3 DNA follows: TGTGCCGGACAAACAGAGCAGGGGGTTGGCTACACCTTC.

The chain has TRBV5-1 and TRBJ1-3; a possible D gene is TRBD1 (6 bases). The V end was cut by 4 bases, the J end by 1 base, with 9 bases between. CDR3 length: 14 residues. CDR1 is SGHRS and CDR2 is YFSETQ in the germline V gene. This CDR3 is CASSPGTSGNTIYF. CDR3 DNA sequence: TGCGCCAGCAGCCCAGGGACATCTGGAAACACCATATATTTT.

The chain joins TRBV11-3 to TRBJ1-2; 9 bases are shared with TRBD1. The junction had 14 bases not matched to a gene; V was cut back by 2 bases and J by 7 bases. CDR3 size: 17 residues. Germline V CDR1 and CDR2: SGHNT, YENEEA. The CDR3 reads CASSLRDTGTGTGGYTF. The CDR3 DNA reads TGTGCCAGCAGCTTAAGGGATACCGGGACAGGGACGGGTGGCTACACCTTC.